The 25 T cell receptor beta chains in this list originate from one sample, sequenced in a study of regulatory T cells in long-lasting Graves disease. Both iRepertoire HTBI primers and Arm-PCR of CDR3 regions were used to build the TCR beta libraries. TCRdb reprocessed the multiplex PCR reads via MiXCR and lists one record per CDR3 protein. This sample has more than 300,000 distinct CDR3 sequences, with around 19% found just once. Described time point: persistent/refractory GD, antithyroid drugs over 5 years with positive TRAb. PBMCs were the source of the RNA used for TCR sequencing. The source was peripheral blood mononuclear cells (PBMCs), collected when the disease was refractory, from a patient treated with antithyroid drugs. These receptor sequences come from a female donor with Graves disease.

This clonotype was found a few times. J is TRBJ2-7 and V is TRBV4-2; D perhaps matches TRBD2 (6 bases). CDR1 LGHNA and CDR2 YNFKEQ come from the germline V gene. Trimming shortened V by 0 bases and J by 3 bases, and 12 bases separated the two germline ends. The CDR3 consists of 15 residues. CDR3 amino acids: CASSQDLSGSYEQYF. CDR3 nucleotide sequence: TGTGCCAGCAGCCAAGATCTTTCCGGGAGCTACGAGCAGTACTTC.

Of note for this clonotype: A read error may be the cause here, since a much bigger clone is one base away. The chain employs TRBV2 and TRBJ1-2, with TRBD1 identical over 7 bases. The CDR3 runs 16 residues. Germline values: CDR1 SNHLY, CDR2 FYNNEI. DNA of the CDR3: TGTGCCAGCAGTGGAGGCACAGGGGCGGTCAACTATGGCCACACCTTC. Its protein is CASSGGTGAVNYGHTF.

In regard to this clonotype: Since no conserved phenylalanine or tryptophan closes the CDR3, a read error is the likely cause. CDR3 residues: CASSRRYRDLKVNTEAFL. Written as DNA, the CDR3 is TGTGCCAGCAGCAGAAGATACAGGGATTTAAAGGTGAACACTGAAGCTTTCCTT. This sequence joins TRBV12-3 or TRBV12-4 and TRBJ1-1; D is perhaps TRBD1 (6 bases). The CDR3 length is 18 residues. The germline V and J ends were trimmed by 6 bases and 0 bases, with 23 bases remaining between them.

In the case of this clonotype: This may arise from a read error, as a much more abundant clone is one base away. The CDR3 spells CASSSIPWTGGSGAFF. In nucleotides, the CDR3 is TGTGCCAGCAGTTCCATCCCCTGGACAGGGGGCTCAGGAGCTTTCTTT. The J gene is TRBJ1-1, the V gene TRBV6-2 or TRBV6-3; 11 bases agree with TRBD1. Germline V gene sequence: CDR1 MNHEY, CDR2 SVGEGT. V was pared by 4 bases and J by 10 bases, with 14 bases of the junction left unmatched. The CDR3 is 16 residues long.

The sample holds many counts of this clonotype. The chain is built from TRBV5-1 and TRBJ2-7; 7 bases agree with TRBD1. Trimming removed 0 bases from V and 2 bases from J; junction bases left unmatched: 5. The CDR3 covers 15 residues. Germline CDR1 and CDR2: SGHRS and YFSETQ. CDR3 nucleotide sequence: TGCGCCAGCAGCTTGGCAGGACAGGAGACCTACGAGCAGTACTTC. Translating it yields CASSLAGQETYEQYF.

About this clonotype: A much bigger clone sits one base away, suggesting this may be a read error. The rearrangement joins TRBV12-3 or TRBV12-4 to TRBJ1-5; D uncertain. CDR3 length: 13 amino acids. CDR3 protein: CVSSLADWGPQHF. CDR3 nucleotides: TGTGTCAGCAGTTTAGCAGACTGGGGGCCCCAGCATTTT.

This clonotype was recorded a few times. V and J are TRBV7-9 and TRBJ2-3, with 7 bases matching TRBD1. The CDR3 covers 15 residues. The V gene's germline CDR1 is SEHNR and CDR2 FQNEAQ (reference sequence). The J segment lost 6 bases and the V segment lost 1 base, leaving 7 bases of the junction unmatched. The CDR3 bases are TGTGCCAGCAGCTTAGAAGGGACAGTTGGTGATACGCAGTATTTT. Protein: CASSLEGTVGDTQYF.

This clonotype has a handful of counts. The genes are TRBV18 and TRBJ1-6; TRBD1 might be the D (6 bases). Germline V gene lookup returns CDR1 KGHSH and CDR2 LQKENI. This CDR3 spans 14 amino acids. Trimming cost V 2 bases and J 8 bases, with 10 bases left between them. The CDR3 here is CASSPSRGDSPLHF. DNA of the CDR3: TGTGCCAGCTCACCAAGCAGGGGCGATTCACCCCTCCACTTT.

This chain connects TRBV4-1 to TRBJ2-1; perhaps D is TRBD1 or TRBD2 (6 bases each). V was clipped by 0 bases and J by 0 bases, with 18 bases between them. The CDR3 contains 19 residues. From germline, CDR1 is MGHRA and CDR2 YSYEKL. Here the CDR3 DNA reads TGCGCCAGCAGCCAAGAGGCGTACAGGAGGGGGATCTCCTACAATGAGCAGTTCTTC. Its translation: CASSQEAYRRGISYNEQFF.

This clonotype showed up many times. V and J are TRBV7-3 and TRBJ1-1; 7 bases agree with TRBD1. Germline V gene sequence: CDR1 SGHTA, CDR2 FQGTGA. The V and J ends lost 5 bases and 5 bases, in that order; junction bases with no gene match: 5. The CDR3 consists of 13 residues. CDR3 nucleotide sequence: TGTGCCAGCAGCCCTGACAGGGCAACTGAAGCTTTCTTT. Protein product: CASSPDRATEAFF.

At least ten counts were recorded for this clonotype. The V and J genes are TRBV3-1 and TRBJ1-1, with D possibly TRBD1 on 6 matching bases. The V end lost 4 bases, the J end lost 5 bases, and 17 bases lay between the germline ends. CDR1 and CDR2 (germline): LGHDT, YNNKEL (reference sequence). The CDR3 sequence is 15 residues long. DNA for the CDR3: TGTGCCAGCAGCCCTTTCGAGGGACAACGGACTGAAGCTTTCTTT. Translating gives CASSPFEGQRTEAFF.

Only a few counts were recorded for this clonotype. The chain recombines TRBV19 with TRBJ1-2, with TRBD1 as a possible D gene (6 bases). V lost 6 bases, J lost 5 bases, and 16 bases lay in between. CDR3 size: 14 residues. Per germline, CDR1 LNHDA and CDR2 SQIVND (reference sequence). CDR3 sequence reads: CASSGGRGRYGYTF. The CDR3 bases are TGTGCCAGTAGCGGGGGCAGAGGGAGGTATGGCTACACCTTC.

Notes on this clonotype: Relative to the germline gene, one junction end is altered; a read error may explain this. V usage is TRBV4-3 and J usage is TRBJ1-2; D not certain. Germline CDR1 is LGHNA and CDR2 is YSLEER. The CDR3 totals 14 residues. This CDR3 is CASSQAVSNHGYTF. CDR3 sequence (DNA): TGCGCCAGCAGCCAAGCTGTCTCTAACCATGGCTACACCTTC.

This clonotype was seen ten or more times. The CDR3 is CATSDPTSAAFYGYTF. The CDR3 nucleotides read TGTGCCACCAGTGACCCGACGTCCGCGGCGTTCTATGGCTACACCTTC. The genes are TRBV24-1 and TRBJ1-2; unclear D gene. This CDR3 has 16 residues. V was pared by 4 bases and J by 4 bases, with 18 bases between. Germline CDR1 and CDR2: KGHDR and SFDVKD.

This clonotype showed up just a few times. The V call is TRBV7-2, the J call TRBJ2-7, with 8 positions matching TRBD2. The germline V gene encodes CDR1 SGHTA and CDR2 FQGNSA. V trimming: 6 bases; J trimming: 2 bases; junction bases outside the gene matches: 9. The CDR3 extends over 15 amino acids. CDR3 sequence reads: CASSLSGSRAYEQYF. The CDR3 region has the DNA TGTGCCAGCAGTCTCAGCGGGAGCCGAGCCTACGAGCAGTACTTC.

This rearrangement joins TRBV4-3 to TRBJ2-5; either TRBD1 or TRBD2 may supply D (5 bases each). The J call may be incorrect, as the DNA end agrees better with TRBJ2-1. Germline V gene sequence: CDR1 LGHNA, CDR2 YSLEER. The CDR3 totals 13 residues. CDR3 DNA sequence: TGCGCCAGCAGCCAAGACGGCACTGGGGGGCAGTTCTTC. This codes for CASSQDGTGGQFF.

The chain couples TRBV7-2 to TRBJ1-2; 8 bases fit TRBD1. Losses at the gene ends were 0 bases for V and 2 bases for J; bases not matched to a gene: 14. In germline, CDR1 is SGHTA, CDR2 FQGNSA. The CDR3 runs to 19 residues. The DNA for the CDR3 is TGTGCCAGCAGCTTAGCTCCAAACACAGGACAGGGAGGGAACTATGGCTACACCTTC. Its protein product is CASSLAPNTGQGGNYGYTF.

This clonotype was detected many times. The chain links TRBV18 to TRBJ1-5, with 7 bases lining up with TRBD1. V lost 6 bases, J lost 7 bases, and 6 bases stayed unmatched. The CDR3 has 13 residues. Germline V gene lookup returns CDR1 KGHSH and CDR2 LQKENI. The CDR3 is CASSPNRGQPQHF. The DNA of the CDR3 is TGTGCCAGCTCGCCGAACAGGGGCCAGCCCCAGCATTTT.

The count of this clonotype is one. This chain connects TRBV29-1 to TRBJ2-3; unclear D gene. V was clipped by 1 base and J by 6 bases, with 11 bases between them. This CDR3 is built from 13 residues. The V gene's germline CDR1 is SQVTM and CDR2 ANQGSEA. The CDR3: CSVEVGHGDTQYF. The DNA of the CDR3 is TGCAGCGTTGAAGTAGGCCATGGGGATACGCAGTATTTT.

Concerning this clonotype itself: A much larger clone sits a single nucleotide away, making a read error possible. The chain is built from TRBV2 and TRBJ1-1, with D maybe TRBD1 (5 bases). CDR3 length: 14 amino acids. Germline V CDR1 and CDR2: SNHLY, FYNNEI. CDR3 in DNA: TGTGCCAGCAGAACCGGGGCGGAAACGGCTGAAGCTTCCTTT. It translates to CASRTGAETAEASF.

Notes on this clonotype: This may be a read error, as it is one base from a much larger clone. V is TRBV30 and J is TRBJ1-1; no clear D gene. Trimming took off 0 bases at V and 5 bases at J, with 16 bases between the two ends. Germline V gives CDR1 GTSNPN, CDR2 SVGIG (reference sequence). CDR3 length: 15 residues. In nucleotides, the CDR3 is TGTGCCTGGAGTGTATCCGGGTCCCGCCAGACTGAAGCTTTCTTT. It specifies CAWSVSGSRQTEAFF.

In this sample, this clonotype turned up a few times. V usage is TRBV18 and J usage is TRBJ1-6; TRBD1 agrees at 7 bases. This CDR3 is built from 17 residues. Germline trimming cut 2 bases from V and 2 bases from J; bases unmatched to any gene: 6. The germline V gene has CDR1 KGHSH and CDR2 LQKENI. CDR3 nucleotides: TGTGCCAGCTCACCAAGTGGACAGGCAGCCTATAATTCACCCCTCCACTTT. Translating it yields CASSPSGQAAYNSPLHF.

The rearrangement links TRBV14 to TRBJ2-7; 7 nucleotides line up with TRBD1. Germline V gene data show CDR1 as SGHDN and CDR2 as FVKESK. V shed 0 bases, J shed 0 bases, and the junction held 14 bases outside the gene matches. The CDR3 sequence is 19 residues long. Here the CDR3 reads CASSQDRPTGTAYSYEQYF. CDR3 bases: TGTGCCAGCAGCCAAGATCGACCAACCGGGACAGCCTACTCCTACGAGCAGTACTTC. The full variable domain, rest sourced from reference TRBV14 and TRBJ2-7, is EAGVTQFPSHSVIEKGQTVTLRCDPISGHDNLYWYRRVMGKEIKFLLHFVKESKQDESGMPNNRFLAERTGGTYSTLKVQPAELEDSGVYFCASSQDRPTGTAYSYEQYFGPGTRLTVT.

The chain has TRBV4-1 and TRBJ1-2; no reliable D call. Per the germline V gene, CDR1 is MGHRA and CDR2 is YSYEKL. Trimming removed 0 bases from V and 7 bases from J, with 12 bases in between. This CDR3 is built from 14 residues. In nucleotides, the CDR3 is TGCGCCAGCAGCCAAGACACGGTTACCTTTGGCTACACCTTC. The encoded protein is CASSQDTVTFGYTF.

This clonotype showed up just a few times. A much larger clone lies one base from this, so it may be a read error. CDR3 in DNA: TGCAGCGTAGCAAGCGAGTACTGCGAGCAGTACTTC. It specifies CSVASEYCEQYF. The chain combines TRBV29-1 with TRBJ2-7; D unresolved. The germline gives CDR1 SQVTM, CDR2 ANQGSEA. Trimming removed 6 bases from V and 6 bases from J, with 15 bases in between. CDR3 length: 12 amino acids.